This T cell receptor (beta chain) was recorded in a study of T cell responses to AZD1222 COVID-19 vaccine (dated by TCRdb to about 2021). Context from the whole study: TCR sequencing covered some 250 trial participants: 207 given two doses of AZD1222 and approximately 26 given two doses of MenACWY control vaccine. Enrollment into the trials was organized by age into subgroups of 18-55, 56-69 and 70-plus years, and those subgroups contained roughly 150, 30 and 60 TCR-sequenced participants, respectively. Results the study describes overall, beyond this receptor: Most participants were white British and females outnumbered males, and the authors suggested that clonal diversity may have been underestimated. In the small 56-69-year group, the increase in depth fell short of significance, most likely because of low power. Spike-specific TCR breadth and depth rose significantly after two AZD1222 doses compared with day 0 and with MenACWY recipients. CD4 TCRs associated with the vaccine covered the entire spike protein, and the dominant responses were in regions 160-218 and 743-854. Nearly half of unique spike-specific TCRs reportedly recognized epitopes outside regions mutated in the B.1.351 and B.1.1.7 variants. Conclusions about previously exposed vaccinees are limited because only five to seven AZD1222 recipients were SARS-CoV-2 seropositive at baseline. Because no day 14 peak-response samples were available, repertoires were characterized only after the peak T cell response.

The CDR3 regions of human TCRbeta chains were analyzed by immunosequencing. The paper's processing steps were these. TCRs in the repertoires were compared against a reference library of SARS-CoV-2-specific TCRs that had been generated with the MIRA antigen-specificity platform. Breadth meant the fraction of unique TCRs that were SARS-CoV-2-associated, whereas depth meant the fraction of total T cells that were SARS-CoV-2-associated. Using the MIRA data, each spike-specific TCR was mapped to the spike region that the TCR reacts to and placed in a CD4 or CD8 class. Log10-transformed breadth and depth values were compared by one-way ANOVA with Sidak's multiple comparisons tests. The table was pulled from immuneACCESS by TCRdb, which kept in-frame rearrangements only. Such tables lose some clones; where checked, under half of the loss comes from unresolved V genes, and the rest has no known cause. The V and J calls and clone size are taken from that table; D and trimming were inferred from the DNA. The sample profile shows about 160,000 clones; approximately 92% of them were found once. The ten most abundant clones make up about 3.6% of the sample.

The time point label, as the study defines it: about 28 days (+/-7) after the second vaccine dose. AZD1222 recipients whose second dose came at about 4 weeks and those whose second dose came at about 12 weeks were combined into one group, since spike-specific TCR depth and breadth did not differ between the two schedules. Vaccinee samples came from UK trials COV001 and COV002, including a single-blind randomized controlled phase 2/3 trial of AZD1222 (ChAdOx1 nCoV-19) in healthy adults. For TCRbeta chain sequencing, PBMC samples from trial participants were taken at day 0 and at day 28 after the second dose. From the germline V gene, CDR1 is KGHSH and CDR2 is LQKENI. Germline trimming: 3 bases from V, 5 bases from J; junction bases outside gene matches: 6. Spanning cysteine to phenylalanine, the CDR3 consists of 14 amino acids. The only DNA kept is the CDR3, 42 bases in frame from the first base.

This clone was counted a single time. Its antigen target is currently unknown. One base away there is no much larger clone; base qualities are not given. This material consisted of peripheral blood, taken 28 days after the second AZD1222 dose. This TCR was sampled from an adult who received the AZD1222 COVID-19 vaccine. The chain is assembled from TRBV18 and TRBJ2-7; TRBD1 aligns with 8 central bases. The CDR3 region reads CASSPRDRKNEQYF. The DNA reads as follows: TGTGCCAGCTCACCCCGGGACAGGAAGAACGAGCAGTACTTC. The variable domain in full, with residues beyond the CDR3 obtained from the reference TRBV18 and TRBJ2-7 genes, is NAGVMQNPRHLVRRRGQEARLRCSPMKGHSHVYWYRQLPEEGLKFMVYLQKENIIDESGMPKERFSAEFPKEGPSILRIQQVVRGDSAAYFCASSPRDRKNEQYFGPGTRLTVT.